The sequence of this T cell receptor (beta chain) was determined in a study of blood T cell repertoires in COVID-19. Study information: Sites across the United States, Italy and Spain contributed samples from acute and convalescent COVID-19. T cells, B-cell-depleted T cells, or PBMCs supplied cDNA or gDNA.

The CDR3 is made up of 14 amino acids. Germline V gene sequence: CDR1 SGDLS, CDR2 YYNGEE. The V gene lost 4 bases and the J gene lost 10 bases, with 18 bases spanning the gap. In the authors' methods: From reference gene primer amplification, estimates of nucleated cell counts were derived. Sequencing was performed with immunoSEQ multiplex PCR; in TCRdb, only in-frame clones are kept and a portion is missing. For V, J and clone size, that table is used; D and trimming come from the DNA. This table has about 83,000 clones, approximately 80% appearing once. The clonotype comes from a woman of 80 years or more with acute or convalescent COVID-19. Sample: peripheral blood. This rearrangement joins TRBV9 to TRBJ2-1; TRBD2 is a possible D gene (7 bases). The CDR3 DNA reads TGTGCCAGCAGCTACGACGGGGGGCCGGACGAGCAGTTCTTC. Translating it yields CASSYDGGPDEQFF.